This entry features one T cell receptor beta chain sequence. Its antigen is unknown. Graves' hyperthyroidism was deemed stable given no ophthalmopathy progression within 18 months. The sample originates from a study of T cells in Graves' hyperthyroidism and ophthalmopathy. Findings of the study overall: Blood also showed most of the thyroid clonotypes that were expanded above 0.001.

The CDR3 consists of 13 residues. V shed 2 bases and J shed 10 bases, with 12 bases lying between them. Germline V CDR1 and CDR2: SEHNR, FQNEAQ (reference sequence). TCR beta CDR3 region amplification was performed from RNA transcripts. Carried out on the TCR CDR3, a first-round RT-PCR used the HTBI primer set. TCRdb itself ran the multiplex PCR reads through MiXCR, one entry per CDR3 protein. The sample contains hundreds of thousands of distinct CDR3 sequences, 13% to 15% of which appear only once. V and J are TRBV7-9 and TRBJ2-1; unclear D gene. This sequence originates from a woman in her late teens or twenties with Graves' hyperthyroidism. The sequencing input was blood. CDR3 region: CASSLQVQGEQFF. The CDR3 bases are TGTGCCAGCAGCTTACAGGTTCAAGGCGAGCAGTTCTTC.